The 23 T cell receptor beta chains below were found in one sample sequenced in a study of blood T cells in healthy people across ages. Through a sample-barcoded 5' primer and a J-beta primer mix, a second PCR was run for 7 to 11 cycles. TCRdb used MiXCR to reprocess the 5' RACE reads, holding one entry per CDR3 protein. The sample consists of more than 650,000 distinct CDR3 sequences, approximately 53% of them appearing once. The specimen was blood. The receptors stem from a man of 80 years or more in good health.

The chain couples TRBV29-1 to TRBJ2-3; 8 bases line up with TRBD2. The trim removed 7 bases at V and 9 bases at J, leaving 12 bases unmatched. The CDR3 is 13 amino acids. CDR1 is SQVTM and CDR2 is ANQGSEA in the germline V gene. CDR3 in DNA: TGCAGCGGGTCCAGCGGGAGCACGGAGACGCAGTATTTT. Protein: CSGSSGSTETQYF.

The chain carries TRBV10-3 and TRBJ2-7; TRBD1 agrees at 8 bases. The CDR3 spans 14 residues. Germline V gene sequence: CDR1 ENHRY, CDR2 SYGVKD. V lost 7 bases and J lost 1; bases outside the gene matches: 6. CDR3: CAINPDRGSYEQYF. The CDR3 nucleotides are TGTGCCATCAATCCTGACAGGGGTTCCTACGAGCAGTACTTC.

Comments on this clonotype: The junction departs from germline at one end; a sequencing error may be responsible. V usage is TRBV29-1 and J usage is TRBJ2-3; D possibly corresponds to TRBD2 (6 bases). There are 14 residues in the CDR3. The germline CDR1 and CDR2 sequences are SQVTM and ANQGSEA. The chain's CDR3 is CSVFSGTSTETQYF. In nucleotides, the CDR3 is TGCAGCGTTTTTAGCGGTACGAGCACAGAGACGCAGTATTTT.

The chain combines TRBV3-1 with TRBJ2-1; D unresolved. This CDR3 is 14 amino acids long. Germline CDR1 and CDR2: LGHDT and YNNKEL (reference sequence). The V gene lost 1 base and the J gene lost 5 bases, with 9 bases spanning the gap. CDR3 nucleotides: TGTGCCAGCAGCCAAGGGACCCCCAACAATGAGCAGTTCTTC. It codes for CASSQGTPNNEQFF.

The chain joins TRBV20-1 to TRBJ2-1; D not resolved. This CDR3 is 14 amino acids long. V lost 1 base and J lost 5, with 12 bases in between. The germline gives CDR1 DFQATT, CDR2 SNEGSKA (reference sequence). The CDR3 DNA follows: TGCAGTGCTAGAGCAATCCGCAGCAACAATGAGCAGTTCTTC. This codes for CSARAIRSNNEQFF.

V is TRBV2 and J is TRBJ1-1; D may be TRBD1 (5 bases). Germline CDR1 reads SNHLY; CDR2 reads FYNNEI. Deletions cut 3 bases from V and 11 bases from J, with 16 bases between. CDR3 length equals 13 residues. The CDR3 loop reads CASSEGRGVIAFF. Here the CDR3 DNA reads TGTGCCAGCAGTGAGGGGAGAGGGGTGATCGCTTTCTTT.

CDR3 nucleotides: TGTGCCAGCAGATTGGACAGGCCCTTCTATGGCTACACCTTC. This gives the protein CASRLDRPFYGYTF. The V gene is TRBV28, the J gene TRBJ1-2, with 7 positions matching TRBD1. This CDR3 region has 14 residues. CDR1 and CDR2 (germline): MDHEN, SYDVKM. The V and J ends lost 6 bases and 4 bases, in that order; junction bases with no gene match: 8.

There are many counts of this clonotype. The gene calls are TRBV5-1 and TRBJ2-1; 8 bases agree with TRBD2. Germline lookup yields CDR1 SGHRS and CDR2 YFSETQ. Germline trimming cut 4 bases from V and 7 bases from J; bases unmatched to any gene: 7. The CDR3 spans 14 residues. The CDR3 coding sequence is TGCGCCAGCAGCCTGGGACTAGAGTTGAATGAGCAGTTCTTC. Encoded protein: CASSLGLELNEQFF.

This clonotype was found a few times. This chain's CDR3 is CSASRGENYEQYF. CDR3 in DNA: TGCAGTGCTAGTCGGGGGGAAAACTACGAGCAGTACTTC. This chain links TRBV20-1 with TRBJ2-7, with TRBD2 matching 7 bases. Trimming cost V 3 bases and J 3 bases; bases outside gene matches: 5. Germline CDR1 is DFQATT and CDR2 is SNEGSKA (reference sequence). CDR3 length: 13 residues.

This clonotype was found a few times. This chain connects TRBV12-3 or TRBV12-4 to TRBJ2-7; 10 bases fit TRBD1. CDR3 length: 14 amino acids. Trimming took 6 bases from V and 7 from J; bases not matched to a gene: 9. The CDR3 DNA is TGTGCCAGCAGGCGGGACAGGGGTCATAATGAGCAGTACTTC. It encodes CASRRDRGHNEQYF.

V is TRBV9 and J is TRBJ2-1; D is ambiguous. Between the trimmed V and J ends, which lost 4 bases and 0 bases, there was a span of 11 bases. From germline, CDR1 is SGDLS and CDR2 YYNGEE. The CDR3 runs 15 residues. The CDR3 region is CASSPAPNSYNEQFF. The CDR3 region has the DNA TGTGCCAGCAGCCCCGCACCAAACTCCTACAATGAGCAGTTCTTC.

This clonotype was counted only a few times. The chain joins TRBV27 to TRBJ2-1; 7 nucleotides line up with TRBD1. Trimming at V came to 2 bases and at J to 6 bases, leaving 10 bases not matched to a gene. CDR3 length: 16 residues. CDR1 and CDR2 from the germline V gene are MNHEY and SMNVEV (reference sequence). The CDR3 coding sequence is TGTGCCAGCAGTTTACGCGACAGGGTCGACGGCAATGAGCAGTTCTTC. Translating it yields CASSLRDRVDGNEQFF.

The chain recombines TRBV21-1 with TRBJ1-6. TRBV21-1 is described as a pseudogene. The CDR3 runs to 19 residues. This CDR3 is CASSKTPLDVSSYNSPLHF. The DNA for the CDR3 is TGTGCCAGCAGCAAAACCCCGCTGGACGTTAGCTCCTATAATTCACCCCTCCACTTT.

This sequence joins TRBV7-2 and TRBJ1-2; 7 bases match TRBD1. After removal of 3 bases from V and 4 bases from J, the junction contained 5 bases not matched to a gene. There are 14 residues in the CDR3. Germline CDR1 SGHTA, CDR2 FQGNSA. The CDR3 nucleotides read TGTGCCAGCAGCTTTAGGGGGCGCAGCTATGGCTACACCTTC. This sequence encodes CASSFRGRSYGYTF.

The DNA of the CDR3 is TGTGCCAGCAGCGGGCTCGGGACAGGGGGCCCAGAGACCCAGTACTTC. Its translation: CASSGLGTGGPETQYF. The chain recombines TRBV11-2 with TRBJ2-7, with 12 bases that match TRBD1. The J call may be mistaken, given a closer DNA end match to TRBJ2-5. Germline lookup yields CDR1 SGHAT and CDR2 FQNNGV. This CDR3 is 16 amino acids long.

The chain uses TRBV29-1 and TRBJ2-5; TRBD1 is a possible D gene (7 bases). V gave up 4 bases and J gave up 1 base, with 16 bases separating them. The CDR3 totals 15 residues. The V gene's germline CDR1 is SQVTM and CDR2 ANQGSEA. As DNA, the CDR3 is TGCAGCGTTGCAGCCAGGGGGGTTTTCCAAGAGACCCAGTACTTC. This encodes CSVAARGVFQETQYF.

The chain joins TRBV9 to TRBJ2-7, with 11 bases that match TRBD2. V lost 4 bases and J lost 4; bases outside the gene matches: 4. The CDR3 sequence is 14 residues long. In germline, CDR1 is SGDLS, CDR2 YYNGEE. The CDR3 loop reads CASSIRTSGYEQYF. The CDR3 DNA is TGTGCCAGCAGCATTCGGACTAGCGGGTACGAGCAGTACTTC.

This clonotype appeared a few times. The junction departs from germline at one end; a sequencing error may be responsible. The chain uses TRBV7-7 and TRBJ2-5, with D possibly being TRBD2 (5 bases). This CDR3 has 13 residues. Germline CDR1 is SSHAT and CDR2 is FNYEAQ (reference sequence). DNA of the CDR3: TGTGCTAGCAGCTTAGCGCTAGTTGAGACCCAGTACTTC. Its translation: CASSLALVETQYF.

This sequence joins TRBV7-9 and TRBJ2-1; no reliable D call. The CDR3 contains 15 residues. Per germline, CDR1 SEHNR and CDR2 FQNEAQ (reference sequence). Trimming removed 4 bases from V and 5 bases from J, with 15 bases in between. The CDR3 reads CASSSLELGHNEQFF. DNA for the CDR3: TGTGCCAGCAGCTCCTTGGAGTTGGGCCACAATGAGCAGTTCTTC.

The chain has TRBV7-6 and TRBJ1-6, with 9 positions matching TRBD1. This CDR3 has 16 residues. Trimming at V came to 2 bases and at J to 8 bases, leaving 7 bases not matched to a gene. CDR1 is SGHVS and CDR2 is FNYEAQ in the germline V gene. CDR3 nucleotide sequence: TGTGCCAGCAGCTTAATTCGGGGACAGGGACATTCACCCCTCCACTTT. Amino acids: CASSLIRGQGHSPLHF. Based on the CDR3 plus reference TRBV7-6 and TRBJ1-6, the full variable domain is GAGVSQSPRYKVTKRGQDVALRCDPISGHVSLYWYRQALGQGPEFLTYFNYEAQQDKSGLPNDRFSAERPEGSISTLTIQRTEQRDSAMYRCASSLIRGQGHSPLHFGNGTRLTVT.

The chain is built from TRBV29-1 and TRBJ2-3; 8 bases align to TRBD2. This CDR3 spans 17 amino acids. With V trimmed by 0 bases and J by 14 bases, 22 bases remained unmatched. In germline, CDR1 is SQVTM, CDR2 ANQGSEA. The CDR3 sequence is CSVEELAGGFLSRDAYF. The CDR3 DNA reads as TGCAGCGTTGAAGAGTTGGCGGGAGGCTTCCTCTCCAGAGACGCGTATTTT.

The chain carries TRBV11-2 and TRBJ2-1, with 12 bases identical to TRBD2. Trimming at V came to 6 bases and at J to 9 bases, leaving 9 bases not matched to a gene. CDR3 length: 15 residues. Germline V lookup: CDR1 SGHAT, CDR2 FQNNGV. The CDR3 region is CASRASSGRVSEQFF. In DNA form, the CDR3 reads TGTGCCAGCAGGGCTTCTAGCGGGAGGGTTAGTGAGCAGTTCTTC.

The chain employs TRBV20-1 and TRBJ2-4; D is perhaps TRBD1 (7 bases). The CDR3 loop spans 15 amino acids. Germline-derived CDR1 and CDR2 are DFQATT and SNEGSKA (reference sequence). V shed 7 bases and J shed 13 bases, with 29 bases lying between them. The CDR3 here is CSVGGQRKQYEEQYF. The CDR3 bases are TGCAGTGTGGGGGGACAGCGGAAGCAATACGAGGAGCAGTACTTC.